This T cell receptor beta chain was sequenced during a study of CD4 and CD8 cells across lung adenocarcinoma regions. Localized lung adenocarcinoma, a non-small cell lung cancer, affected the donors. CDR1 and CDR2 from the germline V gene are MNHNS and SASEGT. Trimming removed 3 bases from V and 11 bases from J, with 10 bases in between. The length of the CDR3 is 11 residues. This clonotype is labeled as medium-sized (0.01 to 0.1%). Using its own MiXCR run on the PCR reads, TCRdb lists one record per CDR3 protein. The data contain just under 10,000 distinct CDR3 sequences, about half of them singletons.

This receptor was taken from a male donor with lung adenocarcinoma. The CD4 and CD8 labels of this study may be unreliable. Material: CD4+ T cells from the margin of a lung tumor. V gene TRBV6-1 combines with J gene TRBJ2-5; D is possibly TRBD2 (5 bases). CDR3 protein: CASSEMGEQYF. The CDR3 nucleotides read TGTGCCAGCAGTGAGATGGGAGAGCAGTACTTC.